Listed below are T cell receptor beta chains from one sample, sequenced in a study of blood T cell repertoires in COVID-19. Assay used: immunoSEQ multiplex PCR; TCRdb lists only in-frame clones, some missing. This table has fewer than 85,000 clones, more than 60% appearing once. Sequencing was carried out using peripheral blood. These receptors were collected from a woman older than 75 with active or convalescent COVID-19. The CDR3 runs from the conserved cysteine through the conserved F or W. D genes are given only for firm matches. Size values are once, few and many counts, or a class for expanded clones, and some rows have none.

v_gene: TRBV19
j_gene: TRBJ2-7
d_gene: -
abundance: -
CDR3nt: TGTGCCAGTAGTATAGAGCTTAGCTACGAGCAGTACTTC
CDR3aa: CASSIELSYEQYF

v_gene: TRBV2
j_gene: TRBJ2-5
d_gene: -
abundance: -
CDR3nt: TGTGCCAGCAGTGAAGGGGCCGTTCAAGAGACCCAGTACTTC
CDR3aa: CASSEGAVQETQYF

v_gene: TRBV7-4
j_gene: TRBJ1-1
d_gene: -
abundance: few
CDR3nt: TGTGCCAGCAGCCCACAGGGCGCGAACACTGAAGCTTTCTTT
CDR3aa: CASSPQGANTEAFF

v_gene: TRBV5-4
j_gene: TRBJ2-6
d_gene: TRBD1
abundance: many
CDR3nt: TGTGCCAGCAGCCCACGGACAGGGAGTGGGGCCAACGTCCTGACTTTC
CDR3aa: CASSPRTGSGANVLTF

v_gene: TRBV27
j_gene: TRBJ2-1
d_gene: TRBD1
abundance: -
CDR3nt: TGTGCCAGCAGTGAGGGGACAGGGTACTACAATGAGCAGTTCTTC
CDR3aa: CASSEGTGYYNEQFF

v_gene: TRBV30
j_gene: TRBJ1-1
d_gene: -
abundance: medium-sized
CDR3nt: TGTGCCTGGAGTCGACAGCGCAATGAAGCTTTCTTT
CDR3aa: CAWSRQRNEAFF

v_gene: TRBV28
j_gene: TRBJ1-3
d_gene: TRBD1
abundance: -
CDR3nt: TGTGCCAGCAGTTTAACAGGGGCAAACTCTGGAAACACCATATATTTT
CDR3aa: CASSLTGANSGNTIYF

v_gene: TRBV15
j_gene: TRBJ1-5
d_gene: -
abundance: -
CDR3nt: TGTGCCACCAGCAGAGAGAAGGACTTACTGCGGAATCAGCCCCAGCATTTT
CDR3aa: CATSREKDLLRNQPQHF

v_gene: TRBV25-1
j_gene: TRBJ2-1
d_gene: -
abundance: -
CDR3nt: TGTGCCAGCAGTAAACTGGTGGGGGCCCTCTACAATGAGCAGTTCTTC
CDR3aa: CASSKLVGALYNEQFF

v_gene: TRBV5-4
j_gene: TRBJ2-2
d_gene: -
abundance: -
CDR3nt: TGTGCCAGCAGCGATGGGACACGGAACACCGGGGAGCTGTTTTTT
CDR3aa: CASSDGTRNTGELFF

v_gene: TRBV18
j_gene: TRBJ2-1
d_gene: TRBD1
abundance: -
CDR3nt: TGTGCCAGCTCGACAGGGCCCCTCAATGAGCAGTTCTTC
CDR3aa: CASSTGPLNEQFF

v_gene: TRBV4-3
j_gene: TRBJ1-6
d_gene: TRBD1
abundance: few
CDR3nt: TGCGCCAGCAGCCGGGACAGGTCCTATAATTCACCCCTCCACTTT
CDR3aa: CASSRDRSYNSPLHF

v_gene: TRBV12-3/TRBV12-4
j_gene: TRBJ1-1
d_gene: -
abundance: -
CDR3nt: TGTGCCAGCCATCAGGACACTGAAGCTTTCTTT
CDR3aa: CASHQDTEAFF

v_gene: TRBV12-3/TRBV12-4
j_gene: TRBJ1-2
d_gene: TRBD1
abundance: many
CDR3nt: TGTGCCAGCAGTCTCGGGACAGATTATGGCTACACCTTC
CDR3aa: CASSLGTDYGYTF

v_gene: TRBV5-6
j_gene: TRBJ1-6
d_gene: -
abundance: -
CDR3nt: TGTGCCAGCAGCTTGGCGGGATCCGGTTCACCCCTCCACTTT
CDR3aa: CASSLAGSGSPLHF

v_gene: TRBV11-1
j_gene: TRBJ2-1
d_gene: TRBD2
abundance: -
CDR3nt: TGTGCCAGCAGCTTAACTAGCGGGATCAATGAGCAGTTCTTC
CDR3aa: CASSLTSGINEQFF

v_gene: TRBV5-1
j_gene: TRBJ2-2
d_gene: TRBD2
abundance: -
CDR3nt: TGCGCCAGCAGAATTTCCCTAGCGGGGACAAAGAACACCGGGGAGCTGTTTTTT
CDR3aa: CASRISLAGTKNTGELFF

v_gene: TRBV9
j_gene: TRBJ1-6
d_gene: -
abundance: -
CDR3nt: TGTGCCAGCAGCGTACGAGGCGACTCACCCCTCCACTTT
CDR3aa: CASSVRGDSPLHF

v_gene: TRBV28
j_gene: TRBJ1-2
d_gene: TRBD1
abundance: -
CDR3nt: TGTGCCAGCAGTCCCCCGGGACAGGGGCGCTATGGCTACACCTTC
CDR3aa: CASSPPGQGRYGYTF

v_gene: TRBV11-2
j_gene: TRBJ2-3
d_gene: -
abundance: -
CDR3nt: TGTGCCAGCAGCTTAGCTACAGGGTCAGATACGCAGTATTTT
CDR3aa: CASSLATGSDTQYF

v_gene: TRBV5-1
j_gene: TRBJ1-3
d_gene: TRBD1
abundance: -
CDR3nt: TGCGCCAGCAGCTTTGGGTCGACAGGGGCTGGAAACACCATATATTTT
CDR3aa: CASSFGSTGAGNTIYF

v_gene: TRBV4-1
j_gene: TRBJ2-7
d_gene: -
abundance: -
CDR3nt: TGCGCCAGCAGCCATACGACAGGTAGCTCCTACGAGCAGTACTTC
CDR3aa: CASSHTTGSSYEQYF

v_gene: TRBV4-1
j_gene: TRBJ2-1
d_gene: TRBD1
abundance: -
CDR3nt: TGCGCCAGCAGCCAAGACCGGACAGGTATGATCGGGGCTGAGCAGTTCTTC
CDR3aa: CASSQDRTGMIGAEQFF

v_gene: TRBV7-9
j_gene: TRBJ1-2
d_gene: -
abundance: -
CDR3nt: TGTGCCAGCAGCCTATTAGACTATGGCTACACCTTC
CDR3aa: CASSLLDYGYTF

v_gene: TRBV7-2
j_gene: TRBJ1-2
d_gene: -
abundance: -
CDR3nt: TGTGCCAGCAGCTTAGGTATACGGAACTATGGCTACACCTTC
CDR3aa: CASSLGIRNYGYTF

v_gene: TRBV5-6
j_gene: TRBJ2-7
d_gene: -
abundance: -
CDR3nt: TGTGCCAGCAGCTTGGTAACTGCCGAGCAGTACTTC
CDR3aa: CASSLVTAEQYF

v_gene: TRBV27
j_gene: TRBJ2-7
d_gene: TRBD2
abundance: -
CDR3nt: TGTGCCAGCAGTCAACTAGCGGGGGATAACTACGAGCAGTACTTC
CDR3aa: CASSQLAGDNYEQYF

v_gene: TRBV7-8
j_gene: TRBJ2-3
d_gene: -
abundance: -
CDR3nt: TGTGCCAGCAGCTTAGCGAGCTACGGCACAGATACGCAGTATTTT
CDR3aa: CASSLASYGTDTQYF

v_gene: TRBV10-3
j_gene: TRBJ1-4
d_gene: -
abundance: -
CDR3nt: TGTGCCATCAGTGAGATCCGGAATGAAAAACTGTTTTTT
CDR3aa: CAISEIRNEKLFF

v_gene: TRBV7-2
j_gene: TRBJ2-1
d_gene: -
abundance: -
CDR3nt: TGTGCCAGCAGCTTAGGGAGGGACAGCTACAATGAGCAGTTCTTC
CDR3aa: CASSLGRDSYNEQFF

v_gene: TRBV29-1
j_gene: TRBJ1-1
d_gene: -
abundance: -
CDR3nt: TGCAGCGCCCGGACTCTTGACACTGAAGCTTTCTTT
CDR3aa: CSARTLDTEAFF

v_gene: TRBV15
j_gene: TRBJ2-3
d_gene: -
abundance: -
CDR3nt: TGTGCCACCAGCAGAGATCTCGGTTCTCGTACAGATACGCAGTATTTT
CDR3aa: CATSRDLGSRTDTQYF

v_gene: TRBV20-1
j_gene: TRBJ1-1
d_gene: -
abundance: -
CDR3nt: TGCAGTGGAGAAGGTCTGGAGGAAGCTTTCTTT
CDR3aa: CSGEGLEEAFF

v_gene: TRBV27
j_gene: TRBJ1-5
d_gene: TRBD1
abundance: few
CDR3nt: TGTGCCAGCAGTTCCTTAGGACAGGGGGGCCCGTCGGTGCATTTT
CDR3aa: CASSSLGQGGPSVHF

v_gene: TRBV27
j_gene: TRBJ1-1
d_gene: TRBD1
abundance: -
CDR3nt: TGTGCCAGCAGCATAACAGGGGCGAACACTGAAGCTTTCTTT
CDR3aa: CASSITGANTEAFF

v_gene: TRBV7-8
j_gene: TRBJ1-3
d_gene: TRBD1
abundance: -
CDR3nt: TGTGCCAGCAGCTTAGCGGGGACAGACTCTGGAAACACCATATATTTT
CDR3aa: CASSLAGTDSGNTIYF

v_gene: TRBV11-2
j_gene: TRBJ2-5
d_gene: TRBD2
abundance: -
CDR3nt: TGTGCCAGCAGCCCACGACTAGCAGAGACCCAGTACTTC
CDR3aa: CASSPRLAETQYF

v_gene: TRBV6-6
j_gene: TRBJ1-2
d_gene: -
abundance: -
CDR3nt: TGTGCCAGCAGTTACTTTGGGGGGTCGTATGGCTACACCTTC
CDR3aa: CASSYFGGSYGYTF

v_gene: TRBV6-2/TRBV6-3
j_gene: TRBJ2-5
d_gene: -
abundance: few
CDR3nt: TGTGCCAGCAGTTACTCGCGCGGGGAAATCCAAGAGACCCAGTACTTC
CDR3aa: CASSYSRGEIQETQYF

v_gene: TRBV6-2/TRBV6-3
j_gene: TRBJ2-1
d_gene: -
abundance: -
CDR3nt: TGTGCCAGCAGTTACTCTCTTTACAATGAGCAGTTCTTC
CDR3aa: CASSYSLYNEQFF

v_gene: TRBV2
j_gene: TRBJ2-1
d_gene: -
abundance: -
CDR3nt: TGTGCCAGCATTTGGAGGGCCAATGAGCAGTTCTTC
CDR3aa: CASIWRANEQFF